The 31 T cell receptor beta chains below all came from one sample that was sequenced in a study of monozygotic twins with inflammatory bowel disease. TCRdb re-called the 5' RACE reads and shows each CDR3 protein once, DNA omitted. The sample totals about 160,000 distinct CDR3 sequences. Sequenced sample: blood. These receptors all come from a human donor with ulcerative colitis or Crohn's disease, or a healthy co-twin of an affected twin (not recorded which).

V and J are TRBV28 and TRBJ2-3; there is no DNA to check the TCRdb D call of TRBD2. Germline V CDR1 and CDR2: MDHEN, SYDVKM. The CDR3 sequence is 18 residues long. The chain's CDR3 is CASSITLSGRPETDTQYF.

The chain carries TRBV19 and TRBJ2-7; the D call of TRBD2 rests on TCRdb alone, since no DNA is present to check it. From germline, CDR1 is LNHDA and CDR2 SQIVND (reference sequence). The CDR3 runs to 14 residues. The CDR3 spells CASSRTSGNYEQYF.

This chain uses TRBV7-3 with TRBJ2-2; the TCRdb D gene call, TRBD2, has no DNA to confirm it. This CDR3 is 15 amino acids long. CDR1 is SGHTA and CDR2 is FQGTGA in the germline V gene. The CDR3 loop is CASSAGRANTGELFF.

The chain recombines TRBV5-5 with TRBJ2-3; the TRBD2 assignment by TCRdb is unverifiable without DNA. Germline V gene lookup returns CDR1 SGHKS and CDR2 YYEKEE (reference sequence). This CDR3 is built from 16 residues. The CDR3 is CASSALAGVTTDTQYF. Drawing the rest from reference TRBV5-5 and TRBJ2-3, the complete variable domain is DAGVTQSPTHLIKTRGQQVTLRCSPISGHKSVSWYQQVLGQGPQFIFQYYEKEERGRGNFPDRFSARQFPNYSSELNVNALLLGDSALYLCASSALAGVTTDTQYFGPGTRLTVL.

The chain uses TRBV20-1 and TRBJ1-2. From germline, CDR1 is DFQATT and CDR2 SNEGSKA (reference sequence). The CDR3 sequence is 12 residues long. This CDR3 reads CSARVSDYGYTF.

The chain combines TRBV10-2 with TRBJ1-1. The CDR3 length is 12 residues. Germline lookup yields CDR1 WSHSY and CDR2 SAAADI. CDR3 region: CASRTGGTEAFF.

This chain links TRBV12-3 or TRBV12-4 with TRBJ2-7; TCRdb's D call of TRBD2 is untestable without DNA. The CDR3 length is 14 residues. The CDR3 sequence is CASSPTSTSSEQYF.

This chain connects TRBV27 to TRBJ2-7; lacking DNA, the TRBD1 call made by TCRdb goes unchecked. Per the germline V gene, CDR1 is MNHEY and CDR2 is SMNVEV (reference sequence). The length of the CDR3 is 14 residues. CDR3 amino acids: CASSLTVKGYEQYF.

CDR3 amino acids: CASTPGRHRAYEQYF. The chain is built from TRBV27 and TRBJ2-7; the TRBD1 assignment by TCRdb is unverifiable without DNA. This CDR3 spans 15 amino acids. Germline CDR1 MNHEY, CDR2 SMNVEV (reference sequence).

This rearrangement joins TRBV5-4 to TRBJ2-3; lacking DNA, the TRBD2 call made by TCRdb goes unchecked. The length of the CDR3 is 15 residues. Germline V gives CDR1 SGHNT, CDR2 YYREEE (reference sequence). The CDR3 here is CASRAGGQGTDTQYF.

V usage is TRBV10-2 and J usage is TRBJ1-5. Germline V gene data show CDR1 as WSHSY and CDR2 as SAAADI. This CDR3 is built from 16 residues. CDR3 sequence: CASSDRLAVEDQPQHF.

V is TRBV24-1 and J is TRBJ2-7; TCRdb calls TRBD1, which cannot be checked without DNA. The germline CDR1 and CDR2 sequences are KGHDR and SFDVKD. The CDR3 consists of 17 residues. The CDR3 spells CATSDIEPPGQRNEQYF.

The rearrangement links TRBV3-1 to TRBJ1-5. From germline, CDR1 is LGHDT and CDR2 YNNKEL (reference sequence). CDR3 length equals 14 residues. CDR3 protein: CASSQDAGNQPQHF. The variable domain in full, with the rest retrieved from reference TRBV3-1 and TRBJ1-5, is DTAVSQTPKYLVTQMGNDKSIKCEQNLGHDTMYWYKQDSKKFLKIMFSYNNKELIINETVPNRFSPKSPDKAHLNLHINSLELGDSAVYFCASSQDAGNQPQHFGDGTRLSIL.

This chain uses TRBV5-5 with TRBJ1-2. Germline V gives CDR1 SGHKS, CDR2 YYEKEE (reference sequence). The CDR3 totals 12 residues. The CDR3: CASSLSEGGYTF.

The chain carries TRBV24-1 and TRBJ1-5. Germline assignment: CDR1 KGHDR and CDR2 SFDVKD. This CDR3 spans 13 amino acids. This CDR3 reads CAAQGQTLGPQHF.

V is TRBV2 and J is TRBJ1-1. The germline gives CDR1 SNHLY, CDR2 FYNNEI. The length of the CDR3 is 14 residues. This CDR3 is CASRGGNFNTEAFF.

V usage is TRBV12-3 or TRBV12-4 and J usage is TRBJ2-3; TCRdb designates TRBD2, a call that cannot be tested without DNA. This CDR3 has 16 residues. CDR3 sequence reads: CASSLSMGESTDTQYF.

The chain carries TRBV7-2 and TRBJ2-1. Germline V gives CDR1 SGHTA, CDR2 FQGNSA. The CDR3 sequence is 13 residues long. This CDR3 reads CASKSFAYNEQFF.

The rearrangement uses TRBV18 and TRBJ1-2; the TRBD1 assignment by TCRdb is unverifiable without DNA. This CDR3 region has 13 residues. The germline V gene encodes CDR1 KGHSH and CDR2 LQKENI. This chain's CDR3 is CASSQGQHYGYTF. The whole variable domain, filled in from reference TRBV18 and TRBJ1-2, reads NAGVMQNPRHLVRRRGQEARLRCSPMKGHSHVYWYRQLPEEGLKFMVYLQKENIIDESGMPKERFSAEFPKEGPSILRIQQVVRGDSAAYFCASSQGQHYGYTFGSGTRLTVV.

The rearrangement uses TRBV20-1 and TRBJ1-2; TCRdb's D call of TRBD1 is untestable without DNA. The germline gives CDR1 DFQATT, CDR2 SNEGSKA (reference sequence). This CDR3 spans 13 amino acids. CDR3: CSVRTGKDYGYTF.

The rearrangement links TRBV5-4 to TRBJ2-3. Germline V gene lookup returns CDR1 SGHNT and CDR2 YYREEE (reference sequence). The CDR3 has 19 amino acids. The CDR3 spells CASSLDLAGATSFTDTQYF.

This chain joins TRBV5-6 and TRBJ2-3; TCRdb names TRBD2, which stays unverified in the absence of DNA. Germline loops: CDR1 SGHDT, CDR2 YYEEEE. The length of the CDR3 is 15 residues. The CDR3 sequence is CASSSGLGVRDTQYF.

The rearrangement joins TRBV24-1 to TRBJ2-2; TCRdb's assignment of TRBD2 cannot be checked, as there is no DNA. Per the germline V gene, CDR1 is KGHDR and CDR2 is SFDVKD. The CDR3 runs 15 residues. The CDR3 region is CATSLEGLRSGELFF.

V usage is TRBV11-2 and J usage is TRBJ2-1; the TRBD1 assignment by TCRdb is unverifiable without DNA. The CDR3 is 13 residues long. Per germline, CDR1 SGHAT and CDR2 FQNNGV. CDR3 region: CASRHSGGNEQFF. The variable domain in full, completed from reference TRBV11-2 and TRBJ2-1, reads EAGVAQSPRYKIIEKRQSVAFWCNPISGHATLYWYQQILGQGPKLLIQFQNNGVVDDSQLPKDRFSAERLKGVDSTLKIQPAKLEDSAVYLCASRHSGGNEQFFGPGTRLTVL.

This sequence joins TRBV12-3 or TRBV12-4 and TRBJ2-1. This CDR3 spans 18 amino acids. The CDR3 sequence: CASSFDRLDGRSYNEQFF.

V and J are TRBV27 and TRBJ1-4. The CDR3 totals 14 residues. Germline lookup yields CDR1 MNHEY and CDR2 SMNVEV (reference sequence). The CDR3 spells CAGSFSATNEKLFF.

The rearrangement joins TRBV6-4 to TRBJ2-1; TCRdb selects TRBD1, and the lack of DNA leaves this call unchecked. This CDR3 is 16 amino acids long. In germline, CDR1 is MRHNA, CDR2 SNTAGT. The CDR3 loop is CASSAGTGAPTNEQFF.

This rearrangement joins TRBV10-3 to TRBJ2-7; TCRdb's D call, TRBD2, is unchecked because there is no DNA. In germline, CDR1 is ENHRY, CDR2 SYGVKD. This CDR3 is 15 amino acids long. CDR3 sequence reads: CAISEGLAENYEQYF.

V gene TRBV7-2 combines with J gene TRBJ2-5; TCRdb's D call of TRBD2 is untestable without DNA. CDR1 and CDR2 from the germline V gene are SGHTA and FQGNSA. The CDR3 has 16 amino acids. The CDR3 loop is CASSLRRAGARETQYF.

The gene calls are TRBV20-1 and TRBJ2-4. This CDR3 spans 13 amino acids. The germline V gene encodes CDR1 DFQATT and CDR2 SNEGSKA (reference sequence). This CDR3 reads CSARLGAKNIQYF.

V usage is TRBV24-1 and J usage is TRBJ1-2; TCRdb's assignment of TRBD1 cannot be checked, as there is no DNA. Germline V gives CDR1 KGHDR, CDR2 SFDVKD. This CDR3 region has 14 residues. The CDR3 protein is CATSEPTGNYGYTF.